The rows below give T cell receptor beta chains drawn from one sample of a study of shared clonotypes between healthy human individuals. Produced via immunoSEQ multiplex PCR; TCRdb's table is partial and in-frame only. The data contain about 2 million clones, 85% to 95% of them singletons. Sequencing was done on a sample of naive CD8+ T cells sorted from blood. These receptor sequences come from a man between 18 and 29 years old in good health. CDR3s include the opening cysteine and the closing phenylalanine or tryptophan. A D gene is named only where the DNA matches it firmly. Clone size is shown for a subset of rows, as once, few, many or a class of expanded clone.

j_call clone_size v_call d_call cdr3_aa cdr3_nt
TRBJ1-2 . TRBV5-4 TRBD1 CASSADRGAYGYTF TGTGCCAGCAGCGCTGACAGGGGAGCGTATGGCTACACCTTC
TRBJ2-7 . TRBV27 . CASSLKGGGTYEQYF TGTGCCAGCAGTTTAAAGGGTGGGGGTACCTACGAGCAGTACTTC
TRBJ2-2 once TRBV5-1 TRBD2 CASTDLLAGGVGAGELFF TGCGCCAGCACTGACCTCCTAGCGGGAGGGGTAGGAGCCGGGGAGCTGTTTTTT
TRBJ2-1 . TRBV19 . CASSTETGTANNEQFF TGTGCCAGTAGTACTGAGACCGGGACGGCTAACAATGAGCAGTTCTTC
TRBJ2-1 . TRBV28 . CASRFSWEGAVGEQFF TGTGCCAGCAGGTTTTCATGGGAGGGGGCCGTTGGTGAGCAGTTCTTC
TRBJ2-7 . TRBV18 . CASSPPGITGEQYF TGTGCCAGCTCACCCCCAGGGATAACGGGCGAGCAGTACTTC
TRBJ2-2 . TRBV9 . CASSVDWRGPDTGELFF TGTGCCAGCAGCGTAGATTGGAGGGGGCCAGACACCGGGGAGCTGTTTTTT
TRBJ2-7 once TRBV7-9 . CASSLNPYEQYF TGTGCCAGCAGCTTAAACCCTTACGAGCAGTACTTC
TRBJ2-5 . TRBV5-1 TRBD2 CASSNTGTRKETQYF TGCGCCAGCAGCAACACCGGGACTAGGAAAGAGACCCAGTACTTC
TRBJ2-6 . TRBV27 . CASSLWNSGANVLTF TGTGCCAGCAGTTTATGGAATTCTGGGGCCAACGTCCTGACTTTC
TRBJ1-5 . TRBV19 . CASSPWTAFDQPQHF TGTGCCAGTAGTCCCTGGACTGCCTTCGATCAGCCCCAGCATTTT
TRBJ2-3 . TRBV4-3 TRBD2 CASSQATSGSADTQYF TGCGCCAGCAGCCAAGCGACTAGCGGGAGCGCCGATACGCAGTATTTT
TRBJ2-7 . TRBV27 . CASSSLGEQYF TGTGCCAGCAGTTCTCTTGGGGAGCAGTACTTC
TRBJ2-5 once TRBV7-9 . CASSRLLVEETQYF TGTGCCAGCAGCCGCTTACTGGTGGAGGAGACCCAGTACTTC
TRBJ2-7 . TRBV4-1 . CASSQGRAGEQYF TGCGCCAGCAGCCAAGGCAGGGCGGGAGAGCAGTACTTC
TRBJ1-2 . TRBV2 . CASSEALGGYGYTF TGTGCCAGCAGTGAAGCGCTTGGGGGGTATGGCTACACCTTC
TRBJ2-1 . TRBV5-8 TRBD2 CASSSVVAGGREQFF TGTGCCAGCAGCTCCGTAGTAGCGGGGGGGCGTGAGCAGTTCTTC
TRBJ2-5 . TRBV27 TRBD1 CASSSLGQQETQYF TGTGCCAGCAGTTCGTTGGGACAGCAAGAGACCCAGTACTTC
TRBJ1-1 once TRBV11-2 . CASSDGRGTEAFF TGTGCCAGCAGCGACGGGCGGGGGACTGAAGCTTTCTTT
TRBJ2-3 . TRBV29-1 TRBD2 CSVVVAGGMADTQYF TGCAGCGTTGTAGTGGCGGGGGGAATGGCAGATACGCAGTATTTT
TRBJ1-1 . TRBV29-1 . CSVDGETEAFF TGCAGCGTTGACGGGGAGACTGAAGCTTTCTTT
TRBJ1-1 . TRBV11-2 . CASRGPEAFF TGTGCCAGCAGGGGGCCTGAAGCTTTCTTT